The 11 T cell receptor beta chains reported below all come from one sample, sequenced in a study of T-cell memory formation after mild COVID-19. TCRdb itself ran the 5' RACE reads through MiXCR, one entry per CDR3 protein. This sample has about 290,000 distinct CDR3 sequences, with approximately 16% found just once. The source material was PBMCs or a T cell subset sorted from them (not recorded which). Receptors originate from a young man who had mild COVID-19 (a few samples of this study predate the infection). Cell type and time point are not known.

This clonotype was seen more than once but under ten times. The chain carries TRBV12-3 or TRBV12-4 and TRBJ2-1; 9 bases match TRBD2. Trimming at V came to 8 bases and at J to 16 bases, leaving 9 bases not matched to a gene. This CDR3 has 11 amino acids. CDR3 loop: CASVGLAGLFF. The CDR3 coding sequence is TGTGCCAGCGTCGGGCTAGCGGGACTCTTCTTC.

The chain has TRBV5-5 and TRBJ1-2, with 8 positions matching TRBD1. The germline gives CDR1 SGHKS, CDR2 YYEKEE (reference sequence). The CDR3 has 15 amino acids. Trimming removed 2 bases from V and 2 bases from J; junction bases left unmatched: 5. The CDR3 is CASSFQTGANYGYTF. The CDR3 region has the DNA TGTGCCAGCAGCTTCCAGACAGGGGCCAACTATGGCTACACCTTC.

The genes are TRBV21-1 and TRBJ1-2; whether TRBD1, the table's D call, matches the DNA was not checked. TRBV21-1 is given as a pseudogene. The CDR3 spans 17 residues. CDR3 region: CASSKGGIGQTQGGYTF. Here the CDR3 DNA reads TGTGCCAGCAGCAAAGGGGGGATCGGACAAACCCAAGGGGGCTACACCTTC.

This clonotype turned up a few times. The CDR3 DNA follows: TGTGCCAGCAGCTTAGGGGGGGCCATGCGGAACACTGAAGCTTTCTTT. It encodes CASSLGGAMRNTEAFF. The rearrangement joins TRBV7-9 to TRBJ1-1; D is perhaps TRBD1 (6 bases). Germline CDR1 and CDR2: SEHNR and FQNEAQ (reference sequence). The CDR3 is 16 amino acids. V was pared by 1 base and J by 1 base, with 13 bases between.

This clonotype has only a few counts. This chain connects TRBV5-5 to TRBJ1-5, with D unclear. The V gene lost 7 bases and the J gene lost 7 bases, with 15 bases spanning the gap. CDR3 size: 13 residues. The germline gives CDR1 SGHKS, CDR2 YYEKEE (reference sequence). The DNA of the CDR3 is TGTGCCAGCGGGGAAAGGGTAGGCCAGCCCCAGCATTTT. As protein: CASGERVGQPQHF.

In its sample, this clonotype was seen a few times. The chain combines TRBV3-1 with TRBJ2-3; D call uncertain. The CDR3 extends over 17 amino acids. V was cut by 0 bases and J by 0 bases, with 13 bases left in between. Germline V CDR1 and CDR2: LGHDT, YNNKEL (reference sequence). CDR3 sequence (DNA): TGTGCCAGCAGCCAAGAAAGACTCTTTTCTAGCACAGATACGCAGTATTTT. Protein sequence: CASSQERLFSSTDTQYF.

The V call is TRBV6-5, the J call TRBJ2-7; 8 bases align to TRBD1. Germline CDR1 is MNHEY and CDR2 is SVGAGI. J lost 5 bases, V lost 6 bases, and 9 bases had no gene match. The CDR3 totals 14 residues. CDR3 sequence: CASSTGQGDDEQYF. CDR3 nucleotide sequence: TGTGCCAGCAGCACCGGACAGGGCGACGACGAGCAGTACTTC.

This chain joins TRBV29-1 and TRBJ1-1; 7 nucleotides align to TRBD1. CDR3 size: 14 residues. Germline V lookup: CDR1 SQVTM, CDR2 ANQGSEA. J was trimmed by 8 bases and V by 5 bases; bases with no gene match: 14. The CDR3 nucleotides are TGCAGCGTTAGTCCTCCCGAGGCAGGGGGGGAAGCTTTCTTT. It yields the protein CSVSPPEAGGEAFF.

The rearrangement uses TRBV13 and TRBJ2-3; D might be TRBD1 (5 bases). Germline V CDR1 and CDR2: PRHDT, FYEKMQ (reference sequence). Trimming removed 5 bases from V and 2 bases from J, with 11 bases in between. The CDR3 has 14 amino acids. The CDR3 is CASSLRTNTDTQYF. The CDR3 nucleotides read TGTGCCAGCAGCCTCAGGACAAACACAGATACGCAGTATTTT.

The chain carries TRBV5-1 and TRBJ1-1, with 7 nucleotides matching TRBD1. This CDR3 is built from 16 residues. Trimming took 3 bases from V and 2 from J; bases not matched to a gene: 10. Germline CDR1 and CDR2: SGHRS and YFSETQ. The CDR3 DNA reads TGCGCCAGCAGCTATCGACAGGGAGGCGGCAACACTGAAGCTTTCTTT. It is translated as CASSYRQGGGNTEAFF.

The table lists this clonotype with a few counts. The chain recombines TRBV5-1 with TRBJ2-3; 14 nucleotides agree with TRBD2. The germline gives CDR1 SGHRS, CDR2 YFSETQ. This CDR3 contains 16 residues. Trimming at V came to 4 bases and at J to 6 bases, leaving 7 bases not matched to a gene. The CDR3 coding sequence is TGCGCCAGCAGCATCGGACTAGCGGGGGGCGTGGATACGCAGTATTTT. This sequence encodes CASSIGLAGGVDTQYF.